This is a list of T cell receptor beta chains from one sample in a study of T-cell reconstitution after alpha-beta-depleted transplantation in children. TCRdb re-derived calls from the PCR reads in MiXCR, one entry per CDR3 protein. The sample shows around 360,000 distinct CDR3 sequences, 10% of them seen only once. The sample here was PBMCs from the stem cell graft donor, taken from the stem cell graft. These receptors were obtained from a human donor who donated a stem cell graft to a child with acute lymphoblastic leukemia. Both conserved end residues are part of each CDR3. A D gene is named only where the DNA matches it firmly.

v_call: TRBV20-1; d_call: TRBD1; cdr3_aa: CSARGDRGRGETQYF
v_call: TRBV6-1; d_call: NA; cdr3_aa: CASRASPTDPYEQYF
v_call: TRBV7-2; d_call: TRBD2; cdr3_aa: CASSLAGSGRGYYEQYF
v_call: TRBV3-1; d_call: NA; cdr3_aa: CASSRVANTEAFF
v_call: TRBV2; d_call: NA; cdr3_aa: CASLGSTFNEQFF
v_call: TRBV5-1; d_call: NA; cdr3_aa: CASSPGQNTGELFF
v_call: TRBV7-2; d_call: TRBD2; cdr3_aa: CASSPQSGGAYEQYF
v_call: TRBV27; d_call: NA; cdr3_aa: CASRQTGRLLYEKLFF
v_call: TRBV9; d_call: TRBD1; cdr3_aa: CASSVGQGVSYNEQFF
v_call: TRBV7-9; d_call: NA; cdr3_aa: CASSFNSKGWGGNTIYF
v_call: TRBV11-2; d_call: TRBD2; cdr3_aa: CASSWGGLADYNEQFF
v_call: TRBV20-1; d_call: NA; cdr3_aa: CSARVASPREYF
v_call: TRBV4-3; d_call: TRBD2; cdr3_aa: CASSQDRASGITDTQYF
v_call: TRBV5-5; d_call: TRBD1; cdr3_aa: CASRTQGQETQYF
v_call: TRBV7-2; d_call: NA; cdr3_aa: CASNSGLTDTQYF
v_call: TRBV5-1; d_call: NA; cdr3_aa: CASSPQGHGTGELFF
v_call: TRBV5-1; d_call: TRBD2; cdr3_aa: CASSLEGLAGDNEQFF
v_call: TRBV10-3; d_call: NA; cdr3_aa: CAIGGDSTDTQYF
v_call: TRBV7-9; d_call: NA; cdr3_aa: CASSSETDYEQYF
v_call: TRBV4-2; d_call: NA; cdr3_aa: CASSQEGDTANYGYTF
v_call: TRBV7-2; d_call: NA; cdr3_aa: CASKGVGHTDTQYF
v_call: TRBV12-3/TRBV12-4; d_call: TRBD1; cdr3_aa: CASSVPGQPYNEQFF
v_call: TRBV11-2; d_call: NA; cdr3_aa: CASSLVWSGRTDTQYF
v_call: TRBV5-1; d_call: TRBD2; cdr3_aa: CASGRAWLAGRLSYNEQFF
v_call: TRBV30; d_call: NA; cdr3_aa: CAGSAGQSSYNEQFF
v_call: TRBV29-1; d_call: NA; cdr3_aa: CSVRTYEQYF
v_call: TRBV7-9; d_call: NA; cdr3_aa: CASYLGGTNTGELFF
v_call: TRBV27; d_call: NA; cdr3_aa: CASSSFWGGNQPQHF
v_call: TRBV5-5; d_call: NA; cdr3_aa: CASSQLGVPSNLNEQFF
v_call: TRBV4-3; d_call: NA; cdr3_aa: CASSQDWGETQYF
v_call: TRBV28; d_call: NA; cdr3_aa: CASSYQGGELFF
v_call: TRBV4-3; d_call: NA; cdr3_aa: CASSQVPSGANVLTF
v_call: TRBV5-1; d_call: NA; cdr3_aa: CASSFGGGDGQPQHF
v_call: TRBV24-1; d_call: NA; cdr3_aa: CATSPTRDRGDTQYF
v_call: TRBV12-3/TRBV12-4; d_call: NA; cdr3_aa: CASSTRSSGRYNSPLHF
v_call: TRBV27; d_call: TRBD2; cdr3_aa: CASSLTRLAGAGYEQYF
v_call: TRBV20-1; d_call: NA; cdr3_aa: CSARDLMGYEQYF
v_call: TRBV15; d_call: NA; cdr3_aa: CATSRDLASGANVLTF
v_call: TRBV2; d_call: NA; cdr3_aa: CASPPPLAGYEQYF
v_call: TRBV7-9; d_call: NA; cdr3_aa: CASSPRMVSGANVLTF
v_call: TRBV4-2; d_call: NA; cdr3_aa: CASSPTRSYEQYF